Described below is a single T cell receptor beta chain sequence and its context. Germline CDR1 and CDR2: MNHEY and SVGAGI. J was trimmed by 0 bases and V by 3 bases; bases with no gene match: 3. The CDR3 runs to 16 residues. Some clones are missing from TCRdb's copy, which holds only in-frame ones; the method was immunoSEQ multiplex PCR. The sample yields more than 70,000 clones, 65% to 90% seen once. This sample is drawn from a study of blood T cell repertoires in COVID-19. Across the whole study: Samples representing acute and convalescent COVID-19 were sourced from the United States, Italy and Spain.

The genes are TRBV6-5 and TRBJ2-2; 8 bases align to TRBD2. Sequencing used peripheral blood. This TCR came from a man aged 55 to 70 with acute or convalescent COVID-19. In nucleotides, the CDR3 is TGTGCCAGCAGTTATTCGGGACTAGCGAACACCGGGGAGCTGTTTTTT. It is translated as CASSYSGLANTGELFF.